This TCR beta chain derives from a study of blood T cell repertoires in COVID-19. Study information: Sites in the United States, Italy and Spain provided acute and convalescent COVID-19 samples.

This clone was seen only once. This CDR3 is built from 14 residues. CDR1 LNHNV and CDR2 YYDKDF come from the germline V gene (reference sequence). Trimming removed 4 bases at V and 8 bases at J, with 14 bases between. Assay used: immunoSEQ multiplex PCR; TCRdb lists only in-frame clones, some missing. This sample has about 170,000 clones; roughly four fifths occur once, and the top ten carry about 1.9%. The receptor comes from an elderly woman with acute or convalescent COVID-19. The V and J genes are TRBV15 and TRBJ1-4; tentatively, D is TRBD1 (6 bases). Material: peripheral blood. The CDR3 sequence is CATSNGQMGEKLFF. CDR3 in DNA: TGTGCCACCAGCAATGGACAGATGGGAGAAAAACTGTTTTTT.